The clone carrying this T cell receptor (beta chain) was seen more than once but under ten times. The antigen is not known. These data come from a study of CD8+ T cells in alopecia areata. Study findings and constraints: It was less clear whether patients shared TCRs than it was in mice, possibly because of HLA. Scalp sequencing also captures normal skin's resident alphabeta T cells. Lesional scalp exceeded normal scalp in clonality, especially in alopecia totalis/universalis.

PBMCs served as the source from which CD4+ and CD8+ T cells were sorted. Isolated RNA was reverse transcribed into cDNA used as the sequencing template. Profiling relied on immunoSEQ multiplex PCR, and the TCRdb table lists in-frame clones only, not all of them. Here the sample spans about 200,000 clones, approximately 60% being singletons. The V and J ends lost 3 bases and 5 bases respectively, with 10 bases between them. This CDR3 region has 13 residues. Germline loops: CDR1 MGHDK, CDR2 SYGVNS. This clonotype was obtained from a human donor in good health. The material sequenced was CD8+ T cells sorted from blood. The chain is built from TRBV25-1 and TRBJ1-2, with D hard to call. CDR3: CASSEGVKYGYTF. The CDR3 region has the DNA TGTGCCAGCAGTGAGGGTGTAAAATATGGCTACACCTTC.